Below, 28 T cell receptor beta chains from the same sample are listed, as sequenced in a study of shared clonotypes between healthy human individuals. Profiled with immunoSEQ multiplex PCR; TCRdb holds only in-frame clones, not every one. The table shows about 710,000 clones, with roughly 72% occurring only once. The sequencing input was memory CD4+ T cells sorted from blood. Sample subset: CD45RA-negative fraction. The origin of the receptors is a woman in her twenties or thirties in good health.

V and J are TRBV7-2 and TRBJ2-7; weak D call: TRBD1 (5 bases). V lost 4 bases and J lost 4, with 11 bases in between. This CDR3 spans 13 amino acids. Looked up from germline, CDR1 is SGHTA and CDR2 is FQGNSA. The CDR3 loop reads CASSSQGGYEQYF. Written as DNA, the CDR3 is TGTGCCAGCAGCTCCCAGGGCGGATACGAGCAGTACTTC.

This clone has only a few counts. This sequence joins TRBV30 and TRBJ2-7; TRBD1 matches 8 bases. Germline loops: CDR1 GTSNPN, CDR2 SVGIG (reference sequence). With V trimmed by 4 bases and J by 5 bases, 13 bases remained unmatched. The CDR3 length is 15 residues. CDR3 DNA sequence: TGTGCCTGGACCCCCCGGCAGGGGGCTTTCGACGAGCAGTACTTC. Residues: CAWTPRQGAFDEQYF.

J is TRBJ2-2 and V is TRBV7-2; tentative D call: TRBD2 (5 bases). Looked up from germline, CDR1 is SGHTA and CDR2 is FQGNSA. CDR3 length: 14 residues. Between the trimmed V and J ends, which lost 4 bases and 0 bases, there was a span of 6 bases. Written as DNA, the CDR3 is TGTGCCAGCAGCTACGGGACGAACACCGGGGAGCTGTTTTTT. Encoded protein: CASSYGTNTGELFF. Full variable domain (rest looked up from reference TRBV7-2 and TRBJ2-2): GAGVSQSPSNKVTEKGKDVELRCDPISGHTALYWYRQSLGQGLEFLIYFQGNSAPDKSGLPSDRFSAERTGGSVSTLTIQRTQQEDSAVYLCASSYGTNTGELFFGEGSRLTVL.

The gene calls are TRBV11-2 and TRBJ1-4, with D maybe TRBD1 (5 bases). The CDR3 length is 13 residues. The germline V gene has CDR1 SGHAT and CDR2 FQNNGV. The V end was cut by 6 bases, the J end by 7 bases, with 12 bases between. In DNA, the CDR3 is TGTGCCAGCAGTCAGGGTTTTCTTGAAAAACTGTTTTTT. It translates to CASSQGFLEKLFF.

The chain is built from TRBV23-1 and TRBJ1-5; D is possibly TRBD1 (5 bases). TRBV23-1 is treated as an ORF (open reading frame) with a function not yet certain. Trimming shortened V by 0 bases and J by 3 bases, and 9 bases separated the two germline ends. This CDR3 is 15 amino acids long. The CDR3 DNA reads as TGCGCCAGCAGTCAATCGGGGCGATTCAATCAGCCCCAGCATTTT. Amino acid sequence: CASSQSGRFNQPQHF.

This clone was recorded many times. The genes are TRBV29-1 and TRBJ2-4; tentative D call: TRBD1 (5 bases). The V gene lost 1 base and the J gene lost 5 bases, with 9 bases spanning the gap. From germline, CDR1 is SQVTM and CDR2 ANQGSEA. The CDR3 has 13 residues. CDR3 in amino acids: CSVEGGTQNIQYF. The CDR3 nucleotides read TGCAGCGTTGAAGGGGGCACCCAAAACATTCAGTACTTC.

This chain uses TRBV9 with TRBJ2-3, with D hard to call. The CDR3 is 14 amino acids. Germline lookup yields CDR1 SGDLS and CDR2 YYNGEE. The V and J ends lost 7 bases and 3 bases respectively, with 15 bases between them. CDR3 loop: CASGFWAQTDTQYF. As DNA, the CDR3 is TGTGCCAGCGGTTTTTGGGCCCAGACAGATACGCAGTATTTT. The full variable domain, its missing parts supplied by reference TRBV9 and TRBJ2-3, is DSGVTQTPKHLITATGQRVTLRCSPRSGDLSVYWYQQSLDQGLQFLIQYYNGEERAKGNILERFSAQQFPDLHSELNLSSLELGDSALYFCASGFWAQTDTQYFGPGTRLTVL.

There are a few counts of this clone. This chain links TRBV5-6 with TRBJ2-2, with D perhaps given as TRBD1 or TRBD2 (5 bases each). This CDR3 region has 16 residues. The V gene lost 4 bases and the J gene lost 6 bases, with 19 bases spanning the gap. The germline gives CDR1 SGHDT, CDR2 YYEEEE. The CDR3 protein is CASSQRGGWGPGELFF. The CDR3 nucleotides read TGTGCCAGCAGCCAACGGGGCGGGTGGGGACCCGGGGAGCTGTTTTTT.

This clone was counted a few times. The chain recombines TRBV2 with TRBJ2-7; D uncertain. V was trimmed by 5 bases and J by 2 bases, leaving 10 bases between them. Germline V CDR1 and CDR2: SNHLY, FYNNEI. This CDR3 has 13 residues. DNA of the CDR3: TGTGCCAGCAGTTCCCAGGTGACCTACGAGCAGTACTTC. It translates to CASSSQVTYEQYF.

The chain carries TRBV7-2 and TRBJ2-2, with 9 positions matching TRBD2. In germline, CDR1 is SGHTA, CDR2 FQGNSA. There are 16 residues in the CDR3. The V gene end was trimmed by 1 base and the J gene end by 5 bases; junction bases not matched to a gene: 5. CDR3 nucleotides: TGTGCCAGCAGCTTAGTACCTAGCGGGAATACCGGGGAGCTGTTTTTT. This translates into CASSLVPSGNTGELFF.

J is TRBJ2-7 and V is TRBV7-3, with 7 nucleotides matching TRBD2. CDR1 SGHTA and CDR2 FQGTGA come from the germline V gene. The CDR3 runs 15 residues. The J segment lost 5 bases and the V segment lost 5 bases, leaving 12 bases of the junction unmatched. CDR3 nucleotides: TGTGCCAGCAGCCTACGTCCTAGCGGCGTGGACGAGCAGTACTTC. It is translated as CASSLRPSGVDEQYF.

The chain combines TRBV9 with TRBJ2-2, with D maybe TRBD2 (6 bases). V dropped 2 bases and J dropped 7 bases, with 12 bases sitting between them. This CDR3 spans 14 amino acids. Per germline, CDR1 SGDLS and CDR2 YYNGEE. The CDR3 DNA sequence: TGTGCCAGCAGCGTTCTCGGGAGTAACGGGGAGCTGTTTTTT. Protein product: CASSVLGSNGELFF.

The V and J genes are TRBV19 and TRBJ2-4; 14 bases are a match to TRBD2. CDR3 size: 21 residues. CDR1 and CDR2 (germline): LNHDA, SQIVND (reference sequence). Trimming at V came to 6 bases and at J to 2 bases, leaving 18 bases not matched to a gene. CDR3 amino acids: CASSDRLAGGPAGLTKNIQYF. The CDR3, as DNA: TGTGCCAGTAGCGACCGACTAGCGGGAGGGCCGGCGGGATTAACCAAAAACATTCAGTACTTC.

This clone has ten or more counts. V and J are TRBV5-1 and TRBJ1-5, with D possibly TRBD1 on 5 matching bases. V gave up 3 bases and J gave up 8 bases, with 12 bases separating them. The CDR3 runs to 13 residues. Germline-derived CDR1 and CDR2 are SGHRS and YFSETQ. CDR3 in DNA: TGCGCCAGCAGCTCCTACTGGGGGGAGCCCCAGCATTTT. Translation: CASSSYWGEPQHF.

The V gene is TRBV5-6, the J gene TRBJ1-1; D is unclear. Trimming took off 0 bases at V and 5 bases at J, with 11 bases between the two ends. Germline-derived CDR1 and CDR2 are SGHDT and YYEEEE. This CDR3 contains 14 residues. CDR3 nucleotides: TGTGCCAGCAGCTTGGCCCCAGTTGGAACTGAAGCTTTCTTT. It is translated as CASSLAPVGTEAFF.

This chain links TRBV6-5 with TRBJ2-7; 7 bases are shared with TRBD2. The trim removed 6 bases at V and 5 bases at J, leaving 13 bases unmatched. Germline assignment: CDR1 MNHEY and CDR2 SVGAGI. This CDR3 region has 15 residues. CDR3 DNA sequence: TGTGCCAGCAGATCCCCCCAACTAGCGCTCAACGAGCAGTACTTC. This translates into CASRSPQLALNEQYF.

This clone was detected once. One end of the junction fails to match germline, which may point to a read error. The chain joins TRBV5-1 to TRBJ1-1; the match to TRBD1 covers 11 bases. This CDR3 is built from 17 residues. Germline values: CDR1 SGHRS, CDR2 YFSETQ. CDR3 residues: CASSSYTRDRGNPEAFF. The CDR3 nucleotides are TGCGCCAGCAGCTCCTACACCCGGGACAGGGGGAACCCTGAAGCTTTCTTT.

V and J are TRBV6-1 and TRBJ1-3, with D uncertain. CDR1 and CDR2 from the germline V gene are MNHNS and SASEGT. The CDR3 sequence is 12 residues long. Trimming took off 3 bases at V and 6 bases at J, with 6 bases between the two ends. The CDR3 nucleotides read TGTGCCAGCAGTGAGGTGGAAAACACCATATATTTT. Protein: CASSEVENTIYF.

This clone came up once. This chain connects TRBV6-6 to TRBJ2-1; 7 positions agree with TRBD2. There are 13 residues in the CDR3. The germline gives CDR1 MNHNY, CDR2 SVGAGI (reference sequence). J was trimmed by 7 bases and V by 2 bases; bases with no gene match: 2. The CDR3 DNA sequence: TGTGCCAGCAGTTACCTAGCGGATAATGAGCAGTTCTTC. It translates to CASSYLADNEQFF.

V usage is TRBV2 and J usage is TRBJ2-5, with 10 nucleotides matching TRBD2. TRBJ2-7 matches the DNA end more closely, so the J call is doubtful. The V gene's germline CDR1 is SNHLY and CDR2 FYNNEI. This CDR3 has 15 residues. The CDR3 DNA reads TGTGCCAGCAGTGAGGAGCGGGAGGGCCCTCACGAGCAGTACTTC. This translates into CASSEEREGPHEQYF.

The CDR3 region has the DNA TGCGCCAGCAGCTCGTGGGGGCCAAAACAAGAGACCCAGTACTTC. Amino acid sequence: CASSSWGPKQETQYF. The chain employs TRBV5-1 and TRBJ2-5; tentatively, D is TRBD1 (6 bases). Germline values: CDR1 SGHRS, CDR2 YFSETQ. V lost 3 bases and J 2 bases, leaving 14 bases between the germline ends. The CDR3 length is 15 residues.

The CDR3 here is CASSLVQGKSYEQYF. The CDR3 DNA is TGTGCCAGCAGCTTAGTACAGGGTAAGAGCTACGAGCAGTACTTC. The rearrangement joins TRBV7-9 to TRBJ2-7, with a weak D call TRBD1 (6 bases). The CDR3 runs 15 residues. V was pared by 1 base and J by 3 bases, with 13 bases between. Germline CDR1 and CDR2: SEHNR and FQNEAQ (reference sequence).

CDR3: CASSKGQEGGYTF. CDR3 coding DNA: TGTGCCAGCAGCAAGGGACAGGAGGGAGGCTACACCTTC. The chain links TRBV5-4 to TRBJ1-2, with 8 bases fitting TRBD1. V shed 4 bases, J shed 8 bases, and the junction held 7 bases outside the gene matches. Germline V gene data show CDR1 as SGHNT and CDR2 as YYREEE (reference sequence). The CDR3 length is 13 residues.

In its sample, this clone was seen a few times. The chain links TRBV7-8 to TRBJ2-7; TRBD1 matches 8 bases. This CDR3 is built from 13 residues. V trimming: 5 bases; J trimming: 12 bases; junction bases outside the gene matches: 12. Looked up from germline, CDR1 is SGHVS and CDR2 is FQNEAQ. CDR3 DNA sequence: TGTGCCAGCAGCCCTAGGACAGGGCCTGGTCCGTACTTC. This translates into CASSPRTGPGPYF.

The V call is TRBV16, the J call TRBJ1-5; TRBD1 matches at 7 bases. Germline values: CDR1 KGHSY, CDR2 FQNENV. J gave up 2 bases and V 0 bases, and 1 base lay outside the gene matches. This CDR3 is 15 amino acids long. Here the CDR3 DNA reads TGTGCCAGCAGCCAATCAGACAGGGGCAATCAGCCCCAGCATTTT. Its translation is CASSQSDRGNQPQHF.

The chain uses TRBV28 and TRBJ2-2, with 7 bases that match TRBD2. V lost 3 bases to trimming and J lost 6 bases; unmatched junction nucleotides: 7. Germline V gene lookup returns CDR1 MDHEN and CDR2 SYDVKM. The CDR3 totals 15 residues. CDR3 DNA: TGTGCCAGCAGTTTGGTTTTAGCGGGCCCCGGGGAGCTGTTTTTT. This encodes CASSLVLAGPGELFF.

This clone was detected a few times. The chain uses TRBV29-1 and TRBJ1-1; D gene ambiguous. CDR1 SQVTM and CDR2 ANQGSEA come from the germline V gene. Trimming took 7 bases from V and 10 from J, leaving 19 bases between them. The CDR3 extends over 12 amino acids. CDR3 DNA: TGCAGCGCAAATAGGGTGTTTAGAGGAGCTTTCTTT. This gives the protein CSANRVFRGAFF.

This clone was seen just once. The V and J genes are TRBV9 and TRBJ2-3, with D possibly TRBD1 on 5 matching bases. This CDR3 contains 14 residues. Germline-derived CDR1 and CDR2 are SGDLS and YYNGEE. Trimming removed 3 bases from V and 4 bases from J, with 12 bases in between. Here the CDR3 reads CASSDRSESDTQYF. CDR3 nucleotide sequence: TGTGCCAGCAGCGACAGGAGCGAATCAGATACGCAGTATTTT.